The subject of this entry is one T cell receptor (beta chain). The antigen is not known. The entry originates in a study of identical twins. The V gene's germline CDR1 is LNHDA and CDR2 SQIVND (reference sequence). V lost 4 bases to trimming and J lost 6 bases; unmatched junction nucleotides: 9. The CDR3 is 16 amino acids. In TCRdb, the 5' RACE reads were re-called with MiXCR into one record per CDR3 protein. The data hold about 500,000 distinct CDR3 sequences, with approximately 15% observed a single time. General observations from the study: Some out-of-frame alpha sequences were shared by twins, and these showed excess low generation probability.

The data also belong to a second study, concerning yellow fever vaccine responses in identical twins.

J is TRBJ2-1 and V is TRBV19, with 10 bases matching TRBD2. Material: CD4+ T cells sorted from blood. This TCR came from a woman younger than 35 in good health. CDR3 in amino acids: CASSTPQRGGRNEQFF. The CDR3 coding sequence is TGTGCCAGTAGTACCCCCCAGCGGGGGGGCCGCAATGAGCAGTTCTTC.